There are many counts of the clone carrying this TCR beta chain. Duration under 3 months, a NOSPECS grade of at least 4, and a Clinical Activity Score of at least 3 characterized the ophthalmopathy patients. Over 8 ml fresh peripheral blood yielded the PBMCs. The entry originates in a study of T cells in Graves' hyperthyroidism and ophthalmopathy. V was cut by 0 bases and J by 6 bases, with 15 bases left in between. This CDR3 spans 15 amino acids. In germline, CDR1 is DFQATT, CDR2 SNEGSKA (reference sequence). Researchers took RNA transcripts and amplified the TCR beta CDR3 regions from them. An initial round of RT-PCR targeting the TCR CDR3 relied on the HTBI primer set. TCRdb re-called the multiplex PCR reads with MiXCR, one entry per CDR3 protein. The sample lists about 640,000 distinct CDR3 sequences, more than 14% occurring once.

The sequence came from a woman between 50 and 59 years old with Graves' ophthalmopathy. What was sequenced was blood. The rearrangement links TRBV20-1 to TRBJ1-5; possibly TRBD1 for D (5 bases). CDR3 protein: CSARDRGRAGQPQHF. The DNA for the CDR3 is TGCAGTGCTAGAGATAGGGGCAGGGCGGGTCAGCCCCAGCATTTT.